These 6 T cell receptor beta chains came from one sample sequenced in a study of cytomegalovirus exposure and HLA in healthy donors (dated by TCRdb to between 2016 and 2019). Library preparation was by the immunoSEQ multiplex PCR assay. For the multiplex PCR, a mixture combining 60 forward primers for TCR Vbeta segments and 13 reverse primers for TCR Jbeta segments was used. TCRdb limited this immuneACCESS table to in-frame rearrangements with V and J called. A share of clones is missing; checked studies link under half to unresolved V genes, and the rest is unexplained. Present in this sample are about 160,000 clones, just under 75% of which were seen just once. 1.5% to 2% of the sample is held by the ten biggest clonotypes. Source material: PBMCs. Source of these receptors: a young woman in good health and CMV-seronegative.

The table lists this clone with a few counts. This sequence joins TRBV2 and TRBJ1-5; weak D call: TRBD1 (6 bases). The CDR3 length is 14 residues. Deletions cut 6 bases from V and 0 bases from J, with 9 bases between. CDR1 and CDR2 from the germline V gene are SNHLY and FYNNEI. The CDR3 protein is CASSRTDSNQPQHF. The CDR3, as DNA: TGTGCCAGCAGCAGGACAGATAGCAATCAGCCCCAGCATTTT.

This chain links TRBV13 with TRBJ2-5; TRBD2 aligns across 11 bases. V dropped 5 bases and J dropped 2; count of bases not matched to a gene: 4. Germline CDR1 is PRHDT and CDR2 is FYEKMQ (reference sequence). There are 15 residues in the CDR3. CDR3 region: CASSTRLAGQETQYF. As DNA, the CDR3 is TGTGCCAGCAGCACCCGACTAGCGGGGCAAGAGACCCAGTACTTC.

In DNA form, the CDR3 reads TGTGCCAGCGGATCCATCAGGGGGAAGTACACTGAAGCTTTCTTT. Translating gives CASGSIRGKYTEAFF. The chain couples TRBV11-3 to TRBJ1-1, with TRBD1 identical over 7 bases. CDR1 and CDR2 (germline): SGHNT, YENEEA. V trimming: 8 bases; J trimming: 3 bases; junction bases outside the gene matches: 12. This CDR3 has 15 amino acids. The whole variable domain, remainder taken from reference TRBV11-3 and TRBJ1-1, is EAGVVQSPRYKIIEKKQPVAFWCNPISGHNTLYWYLQNLGQGPELLIRYENEEAVDDSQLPKDRFSAERLKGVDSTLKIQPAELGDSAVYLCASGSIRGKYTEAFFGQGTRLTVV.

This clone has just a few counts. The rearrangement joins TRBV9 to TRBJ1-1, with 7 nucleotides matching TRBD1. Germline V gene sequence: CDR1 SGDLS, CDR2 YYNGEE. The CDR3 has 15 residues. V shed 4 bases, J shed 4 bases, and the junction held 10 bases outside the gene matches. CDR3 region: CASSSQGGWGTEAFF. The CDR3 region has the DNA TGTGCCAGCAGCTCCCAGGGGGGCTGGGGCACTGAAGCTTTCTTT.

This clone was observed a single time. This chain connects TRBV6-5 to TRBJ2-5; a weak D match, TRBD1 (5 bases). This CDR3 has 13 amino acids. V lost 7 bases to trimming and J lost 7 bases, with 16 bases between them. Per the germline V gene, CDR1 is MNHEY and CDR2 is SVGAGI. The CDR3: CASTQSGARTQYF. The CDR3 DNA follows: TGTGCCAGCACCCAGAGTGGGGCTAGGACCCAGTACTTC.

V is TRBV20-1 and J is TRBJ2-5, with TRBD2 as a possible D gene (6 bases). This CDR3 comprises 11 residues. CDR1 and CDR2 (germline): DFQATT, SNEGSKA (reference sequence). CDR3 sequence: CTLLARETQYF. As DNA, the CDR3 is TGCACACTACTAGCTCGGGAGACCCAGTACTTC.